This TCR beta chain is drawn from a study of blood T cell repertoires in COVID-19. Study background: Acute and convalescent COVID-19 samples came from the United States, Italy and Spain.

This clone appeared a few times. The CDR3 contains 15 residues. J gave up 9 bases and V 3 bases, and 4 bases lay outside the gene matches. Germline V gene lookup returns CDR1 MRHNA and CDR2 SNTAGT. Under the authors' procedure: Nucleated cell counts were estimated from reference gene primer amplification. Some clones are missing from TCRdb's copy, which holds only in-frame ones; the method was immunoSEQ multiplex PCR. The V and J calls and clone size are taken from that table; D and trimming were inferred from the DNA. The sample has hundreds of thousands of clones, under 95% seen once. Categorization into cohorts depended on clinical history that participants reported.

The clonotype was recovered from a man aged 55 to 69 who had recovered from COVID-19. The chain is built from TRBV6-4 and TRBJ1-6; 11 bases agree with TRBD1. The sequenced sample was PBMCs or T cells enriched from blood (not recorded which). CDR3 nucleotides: TGTGCCAGCAGTGAAACCGGGACAGGGGGTTCACCCCTCCACTTT. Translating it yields CASSETGTGGSPLHF.